This entry features one T cell receptor (beta chain) sequence. This entry comes from a study of Ad26.COV2.S vaccination and SARS-CoV-2 variants. V lost 3 bases, J lost 15 bases, and 12 bases lay in between. From germline, CDR1 is DFQATT and CDR2 SNEGSKA (reference sequence). CDR3 size: 10 residues. Treatment denoted: roughly 20 received Ad26.COV2.S at low or high dose, single or two shots; 5 received placebo; per-sample allocation not given. Vaccine and placebo recipients were sampled on day 63 after the first injection. Method: immunoSEQ multiplex PCR; TCRdb's copy keeps in-frame clones and lacks some. The sample contains roughly 500,000 clones, approximately 89% of which appear only once.

The sequenced sample was peripheral blood, obtained in a trial of Ad26.COV2.S vaccine versus placebo. The receptor was isolated from a person aged 18-65 years who received the Ad26.COV2.S COVID-19 vaccine or a placebo. V is TRBV20-1 and J is TRBJ2-1; tentative D call: TRBD2 (6 bases). CDR3 amino acids: CSASLGTVFF. CDR3 DNA: TGCAGTGCTAGCCTTGGGACTGTGTTCTTC.